This T cell receptor beta chain was recorded in a study of response to subunit inactivated influenza vaccine. Each CDR3 protein gets one entry after TCRdb re-called the RT-PCR reads with MiXCR. Here the sample spans hundreds of thousands of distinct CDR3 sequences, about 14% being singletons. Germline V gives CDR1 DFQATT, CDR2 SNEGSKA (reference sequence). The J segment lost 0 bases and the V segment lost 3 bases, leaving 8 bases of the junction unmatched. The CDR3 sequence is 16 residues long. Whole-study results and caveats: There was a suggestion from the authors that each seasonal influenza vaccination recruits few new T cells.

This clonotype was observed a single time. Antigen specificity is unknown. The rearrangement links TRBV20-1 to TRBJ2-1; TRBD2 aligns across 7 bases. The TCR sequence derives from a man in his fifties or sixties who received an inactivated influenza vaccine. The source was PBMCs from blood, collected about 14 days before vaccination. The CDR3 is CSARTGLAVSYNEQFF. The CDR3 nucleotides read TGCAGTGCTAGGACCGGTCTAGCGGTCTCCTACAATGAGCAGTTCTTC.